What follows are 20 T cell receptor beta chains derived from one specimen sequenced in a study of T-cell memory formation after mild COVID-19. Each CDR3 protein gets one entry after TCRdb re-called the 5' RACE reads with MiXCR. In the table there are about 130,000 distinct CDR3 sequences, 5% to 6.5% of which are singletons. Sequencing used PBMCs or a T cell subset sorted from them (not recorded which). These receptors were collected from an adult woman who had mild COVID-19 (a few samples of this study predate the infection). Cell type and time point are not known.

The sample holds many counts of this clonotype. The CDR3 sequence is CASSPYLTTYKDEQYF. As DNA, the CDR3 is TGTGCCAGCAGCCCCTACTTGACGACCTACAAGGACGAGCAGTACTTC. The rearrangement uses TRBV7-2 and TRBJ2-7, with no clear D. Germline assignment: CDR1 SGHTA and CDR2 FQGNSA. CDR3 length equals 16 residues. Trimming removed 5 bases at V and 5 bases at J, with 22 bases between.

CDR3 sequence: CASSQELAGNYEQYF. The CDR3 bases are TGTGCCAGCAGCCAAGAACTAGCGGGGAACTACGAGCAGTACTTC. The genes are TRBV4-2 and TRBJ2-7; 10 bases fit TRBD2. Germline V gives CDR1 LGHNA, CDR2 YNFKEQ. Trimming at V came to 0 bases and at J to 3 bases, leaving 2 bases not matched to a gene. This CDR3 contains 15 residues.

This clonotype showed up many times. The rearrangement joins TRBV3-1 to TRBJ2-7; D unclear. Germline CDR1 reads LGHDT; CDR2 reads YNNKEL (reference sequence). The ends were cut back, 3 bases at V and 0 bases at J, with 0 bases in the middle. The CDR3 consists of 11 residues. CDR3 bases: TGTGCCAGCAGCCACTCCTACGAGCAGTACTTC. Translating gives CASSHSYEQYF.

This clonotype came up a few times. This CDR3 reads CASRNGASRRNSPLHF. CDR3 bases: TGTGCCAGCAGAAACGGCGCCAGCAGAAGAAATTCACCCCTCCACTTT. The chain joins TRBV27 to TRBJ1-6, with D uncertain. The germline V and J ends were trimmed by 6 bases and 7 bases, with 19 bases remaining between them. The CDR3 runs 16 residues. From germline, CDR1 is MNHEY and CDR2 SMNVEV (reference sequence).

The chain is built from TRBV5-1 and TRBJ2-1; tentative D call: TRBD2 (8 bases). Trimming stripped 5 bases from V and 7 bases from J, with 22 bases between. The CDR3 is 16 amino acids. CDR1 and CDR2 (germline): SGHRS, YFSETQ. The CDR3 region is CASRGGAGAGGNEQFF. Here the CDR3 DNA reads TGCGCCAGCAGAGGGGGAGCGGGGGCAGGGGGAAATGAGCAGTTCTTC.

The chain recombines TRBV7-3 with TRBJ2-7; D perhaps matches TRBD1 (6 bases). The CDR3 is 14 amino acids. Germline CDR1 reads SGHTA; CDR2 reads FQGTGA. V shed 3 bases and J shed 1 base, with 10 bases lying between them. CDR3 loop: CASSLNRDSYEQYF. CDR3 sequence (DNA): TGTGCCAGCAGCTTGAACAGGGATTCCTACGAGCAGTACTTC. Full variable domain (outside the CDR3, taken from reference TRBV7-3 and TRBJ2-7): GAGVSQTPSNKVTEKGKYVELRCDPISGHTALYWYRQSLGQGPEFLIYFQGTGAADDSGLPNDRFFAVRPEGSVSTLKIQRTERGDSAVYLCASSLNRDSYEQYFGPGTRLTVT.

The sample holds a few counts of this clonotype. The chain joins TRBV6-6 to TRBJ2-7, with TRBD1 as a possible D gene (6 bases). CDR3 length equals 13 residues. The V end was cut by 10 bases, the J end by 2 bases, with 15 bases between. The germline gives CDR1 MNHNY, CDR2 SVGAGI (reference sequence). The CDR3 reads CATQGGGTYEQYF. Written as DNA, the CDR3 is TGTGCCACACAGGGTGGTGGGACCTACGAGCAGTACTTC.

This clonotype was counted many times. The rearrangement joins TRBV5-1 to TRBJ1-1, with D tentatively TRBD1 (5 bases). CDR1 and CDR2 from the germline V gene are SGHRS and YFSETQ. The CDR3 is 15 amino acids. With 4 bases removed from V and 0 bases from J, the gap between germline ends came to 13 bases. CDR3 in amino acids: CASSRVGGLNTEAFF. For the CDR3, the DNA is TGCGCCAGCAGCAGGGTTGGGGGTCTGAACACTGAAGCTTTCTTT.

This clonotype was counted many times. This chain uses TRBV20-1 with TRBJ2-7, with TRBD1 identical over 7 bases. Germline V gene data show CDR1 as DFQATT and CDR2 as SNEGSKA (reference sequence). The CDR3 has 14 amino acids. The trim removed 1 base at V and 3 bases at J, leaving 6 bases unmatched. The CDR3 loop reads CSARVPGQLYEQYF. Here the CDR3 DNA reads TGCAGTGCTAGAGTTCCGGGACAGCTCTACGAGCAGTACTTC.

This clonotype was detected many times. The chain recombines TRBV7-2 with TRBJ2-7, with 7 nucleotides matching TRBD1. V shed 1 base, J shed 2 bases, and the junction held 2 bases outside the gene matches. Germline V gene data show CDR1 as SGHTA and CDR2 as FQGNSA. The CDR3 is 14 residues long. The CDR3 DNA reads TGTGCCAGCAGCTTAGTCCAGGGGGCCTACGAGCAGTACTTC. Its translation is CASSLVQGAYEQYF.

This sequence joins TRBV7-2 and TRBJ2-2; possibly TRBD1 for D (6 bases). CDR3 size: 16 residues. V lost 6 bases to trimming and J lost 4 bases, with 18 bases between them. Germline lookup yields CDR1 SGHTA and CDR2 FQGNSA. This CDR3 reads CASSRARQDFTGELFF. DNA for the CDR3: TGTGCCAGCAGTCGGGCCCGACAGGACTTCACCGGGGAGCTGTTTTTT.

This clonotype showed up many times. The CDR3 reads CASSLGDRLTDTQYF. CDR3 bases: TGCGCCAGCAGCTTGGGGGACAGGCTCACAGATACGCAGTATTTT. This chain uses TRBV5-1 with TRBJ2-3, with TRBD1 matching 8 bases. The CDR3 has 15 residues. The germline V gene encodes CDR1 SGHRS and CDR2 YFSETQ. The V gene end was trimmed by 0 bases and the J gene end by 2 bases; junction bases not matched to a gene: 2.

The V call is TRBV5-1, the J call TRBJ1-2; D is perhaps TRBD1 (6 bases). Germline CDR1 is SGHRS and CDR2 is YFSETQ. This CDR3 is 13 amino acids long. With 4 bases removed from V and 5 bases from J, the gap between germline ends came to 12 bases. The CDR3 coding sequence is TGCGCCAGCAGCACAGACAGGCCATATGGCTACACCTTC. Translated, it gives CASSTDRPYGYTF.

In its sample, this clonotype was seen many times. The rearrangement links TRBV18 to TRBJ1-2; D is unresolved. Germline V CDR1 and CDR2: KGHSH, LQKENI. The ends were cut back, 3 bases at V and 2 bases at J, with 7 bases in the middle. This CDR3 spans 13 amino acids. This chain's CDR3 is CASSPTQNYGYTF. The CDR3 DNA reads TGTGCCAGCTCACCGACACAAAACTATGGCTACACCTTC.

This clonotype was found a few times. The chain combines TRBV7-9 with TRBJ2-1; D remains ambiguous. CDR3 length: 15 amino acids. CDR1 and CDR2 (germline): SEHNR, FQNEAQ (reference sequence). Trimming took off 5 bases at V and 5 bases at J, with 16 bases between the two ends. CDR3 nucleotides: TGTGCCAGCAGCCCTCGTAACGGCCGGGACAATGAGCAGTTCTTC. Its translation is CASSPRNGRDNEQFF.

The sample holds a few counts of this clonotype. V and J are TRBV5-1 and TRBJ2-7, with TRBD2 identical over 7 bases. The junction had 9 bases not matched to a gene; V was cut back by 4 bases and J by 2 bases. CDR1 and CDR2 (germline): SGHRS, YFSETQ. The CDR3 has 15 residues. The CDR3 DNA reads TGCGCCAGCAGCCCAGGTAGAGGGAGGGCCTACGAGCAGTACTTC. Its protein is CASSPGRGRAYEQYF.

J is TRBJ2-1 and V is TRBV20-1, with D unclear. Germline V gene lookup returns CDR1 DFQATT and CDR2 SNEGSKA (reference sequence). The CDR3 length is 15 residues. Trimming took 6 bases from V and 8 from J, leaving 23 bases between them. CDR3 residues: CSARALDLLTYEQFF. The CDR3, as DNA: TGCAGTGCGCGCGCACTGGACCTACTTACCTATGAGCAGTTCTTC.

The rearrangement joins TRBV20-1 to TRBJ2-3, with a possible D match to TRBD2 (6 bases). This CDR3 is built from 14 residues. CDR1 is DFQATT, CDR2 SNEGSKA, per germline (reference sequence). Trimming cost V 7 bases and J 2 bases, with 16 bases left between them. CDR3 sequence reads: CSVLSGAVTDTQYF. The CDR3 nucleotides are TGCAGTGTCCTTAGCGGAGCAGTCACAGATACGCAGTATTTT.

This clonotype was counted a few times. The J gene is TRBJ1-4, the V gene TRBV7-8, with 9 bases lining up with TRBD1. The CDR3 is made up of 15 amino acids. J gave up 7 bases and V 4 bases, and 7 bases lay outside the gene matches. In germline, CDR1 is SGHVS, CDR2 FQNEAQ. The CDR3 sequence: CASSSNRGRGEKLFF. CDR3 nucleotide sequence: TGTGCCAGCAGCTCTAACAGGGGGCGGGGTGAAAAACTGTTTTTT.

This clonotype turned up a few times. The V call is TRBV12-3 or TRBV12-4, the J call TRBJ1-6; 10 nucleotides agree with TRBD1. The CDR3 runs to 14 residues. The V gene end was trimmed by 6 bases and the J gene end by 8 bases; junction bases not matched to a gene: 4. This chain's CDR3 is CASRRTGGDSPLHF. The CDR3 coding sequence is TGTGCCAGCAGGCGGACAGGGGGGGATTCACCCCTCCACTTT.